A single sample gave rise to the 26 T cell receptor beta chains below, sequenced in a study of post-analysis software for immune sequencing data. The antigens of these receptors remain unknown. Notes on the study in general: Included in a set of roughly five TRBV segments more frequent in patients than controls were TRBV5-6, TRBV5-1 and TRBV20-1.

Incorporated into the TCR beta cDNA libraries were unique molecular identifiers, which served to reduce PCR and sequencing biases. TCRdb re-called the PCR reads through MiXCR, storing one row per CDR3 protein. The repertoire holds almost 700,000 distinct CDR3 sequences, with 59% as singletons. The sample consisted of blood. These receptors originate from a girl aged 2 to 10 with multiple sclerosis.

This sequence joins TRBV10-3 and TRBJ2-1; TRBD1 matches at 9 bases. The CDR3 length is 14 residues. V trimming: 9 bases; J trimming: 4 bases; junction bases outside the gene matches: 7. Germline CDR1 and CDR2: ENHRY and SYGVKD. The DNA of the CDR3 is TGTGCCATTCACGGGACAGGGTCTTACAATGAGCAGTTCTTC. Amino acids: CAIHGTGSYNEQFF.

This clonotype was seen only a few times. The chain is built from TRBV4-1 and TRBJ2-1; 7 bases align to TRBD1. Losses at the gene ends were 5 bases for V and 15 bases for J; bases not matched to a gene: 16. Germline V gene data show CDR1 as MGHRA and CDR2 as YSYEKL. The CDR3 covers 14 residues. DNA of the CDR3: TGCGCCAGCAGCGGGACAGCTGATTCGGGTTTAAGGTTCTTC. This gives the protein CASSGTADSGLRFF.

As to this clonotype: An end of the junction differs from the germline gene, which may be a read error. The chain's CDR3 is CASSQDSLTRLNEQFF. DNA for the CDR3: TGTGCCAGCAGCCAAGATAGCCTCACTAGACTCAATGAACAGTTCTTC. The gene calls are TRBV3-1 and TRBJ2-1; D possibly corresponds to TRBD2 (5 bases). The CDR3 is 16 residues long. The germline V gene has CDR1 LGHDT and CDR2 YNNKEL (reference sequence).

This clonotype was found a few times. The V and J genes are TRBV7-9 and TRBJ2-6, with TRBD2 as a possible D gene (5 bases). V was cut by 4 bases and J by 6 bases, with 10 bases left in between. The CDR3 runs 14 residues. Germline V gene sequence: CDR1 SEHNR, CDR2 FQNEAQ (reference sequence). The CDR3 loop is CASSSGELANVLTF. The CDR3 coding sequence is TGTGCCAGCAGCTCCGGGGAGTTGGCCAACGTCCTGACTTTC.

The rearrangement links TRBV6-2 or TRBV6-3 to TRBJ2-1; 8 bases line up with TRBD1. CDR1 is MNHEY, CDR2 SVGEGT, per germline. The junction had 11 bases not matched to a gene; V was cut back by 7 bases and J by 3 bases. The CDR3 is 16 amino acids. DNA for the CDR3: TGTGCCAGCACCTACTGGACAGGGAAGGACTACAATGAGCAGTTCTTC. Translating it yields CASTYWTGKDYNEQFF.

This chain uses TRBV12-3 or TRBV12-4 with TRBJ2-4, with D perhaps matching TRBD1 (6 bases). The CDR3 is 12 residues long. V lost 6 bases and J lost 13, with 16 bases in between. The CDR3 DNA sequence: TGTGCCAGCAGCTTTGGACAGTCGGAGCAGTACTTC. It yields the protein CASSFGQSEQYF.

V and J are TRBV28 and TRBJ2-1; 9 nucleotides agree with TRBD1. Trimming at V came to 4 bases and at J to 11 bases, leaving 6 bases not matched to a gene. CDR1 and CDR2 (germline): MDHEN, SYDVKM. The CDR3 is 13 residues long. This chain's CDR3 is CASSSDRGAKQFF. The DNA for the CDR3 is TGTGCCAGCAGTTCCGACAGGGGGGCGAAGCAGTTCTTC.

V and J are TRBV7-8 and TRBJ2-7; D possibly corresponds to TRBD2 (5 bases). There are 16 residues in the CDR3. V lost 1 base to trimming and J lost 1 base, with 14 bases between them. Germline V gene sequence: CDR1 SGHVS, CDR2 FQNEAQ. CDR3 loop: CASSLVGVGKSYEQYF. CDR3 DNA: TGTGCCAGCAGCTTAGTCGGGGTCGGGAAATCCTACGAGCAGTACTTC.

Points on this clonotype: This could be a read error, since a much larger clone is one nucleotide away. V and J are TRBV20-1 and TRBJ2-6; D is undetermined. V was shortened by 4 bases and J by 2 bases, with 3 bases between the two germline ends. The CDR3 covers 12 residues. Germline assignment: CDR1 DFQATT and CDR2 SNEGSKA (reference sequence). The CDR3 is CSATTGANVLTF. The CDR3 DNA sequence: TGCAGTGCTACCACTGGGGCCAACGTCCTGACTTTC.

The sample holds a few counts of this clonotype. The V gene is TRBV25-1, the J gene TRBJ2-5, with TRBD2 matching 9 bases. The ends lost 3 bases at V and 5 bases at J; junction bases unmatched: 7. This CDR3 comprises 15 residues. The V gene's germline CDR1 is MGHDK and CDR2 SYGVNS. The CDR3 DNA sequence: TGTGCCAGCAGTGAGGCTAGCGGGATGGGCGAGACCCAGTACTTC. Protein: CASSEASGMGETQYF. Full variable domain (missing parts from reference TRBV25-1 and TRBJ2-5): EADIYQTPRYLVIGTGKKITLECSQTMGHDKMYWYQQDPGMELHLIHYSYGVNSTEKGDLSSESTVSRIRTEHFPLTLESARPSHTSQYLCASSEASGMGETQYFGPGTRLLVL.

V and J are TRBV5-5 and TRBJ2-3; 9 nucleotides line up with TRBD2. The length of the CDR3 is 17 residues. Unmatched junction bases numbered 11, after V lost 2 bases and J lost 4 bases. Germline V lookup: CDR1 SGHKS, CDR2 YYEKEE (reference sequence). CDR3 region: CASSFSGGLGGADTQYF. DNA of the CDR3: TGTGCCAGCAGCTTTAGCGGGGGATTAGGGGGGGCAGATACGCAGTATTTT.

The chain carries TRBV11-3 and TRBJ2-1; the D is unclear. The CDR3 runs to 17 residues. Deletions cut 1 base from V and 5 bases from J, with 18 bases between. Germline CDR1 reads SGHNT; CDR2 reads YENEEA. CDR3 amino acids: CASSLAKIGGRHNEQFF. DNA for the CDR3: TGTGCCAGCAGCTTAGCCAAAATAGGTGGCAGACACAATGAGCAGTTCTTC.

The rearrangement links TRBV19 to TRBJ1-1; no reliable D call. The germline V gene has CDR1 LNHDA and CDR2 SQIVND (reference sequence). The CDR3 totals 15 residues. The V gene lost 2 bases and the J gene lost 5 bases, with 15 bases spanning the gap. The CDR3 here is CASSIRGGVETEAFF. The DNA for the CDR3 is TGTGCCAGTAGTATACGAGGCGGAGTGGAGACTGAAGCTTTCTTT.

V gene TRBV7-3 combines with J gene TRBJ2-3; TRBD2 aligns across 7 bases. The CDR3 is made up of 16 amino acids. After removal of 2 bases from V and 0 bases from J, the junction contained 5 bases not matched to a gene. Germline CDR1 is SGHTA and CDR2 is FQGTGA. The CDR3 spells CASSLGGSASTDTQYF. DNA for the CDR3: TGTGCCAGCAGCTTAGGCGGGAGCGCGAGCACAGATACGCAGTATTTT.

The chain carries TRBV7-9 and TRBJ2-1, with a possible D match to TRBD2 (6 bases). The germline gives CDR1 SEHNR, CDR2 FQNEAQ (reference sequence). V lost 5 bases and J lost 5, with 19 bases in between. This CDR3 region has 16 residues. The CDR3 protein is CASSPPGVGGHNEQFF. CDR3 DNA sequence: TGTGCCAGCAGCCCCCCTGGAGTGGGAGGACACAATGAGCAGTTCTTC. Full variable domain (outside the CDR3, taken from reference TRBV7-9 and TRBJ2-1): DTGVSQNPRHKITKRGQNVTFRCDPISEHNRLYWYRQTLGQGPEFLTYFQNEAQLEKSRLLSDRFSAERPKGSFSTLEIQRTEQGDSAMYLCASSPPGVGGHNEQFFGPGTRLTVL.

This chain uses TRBV7-9 with TRBJ2-7; 8 bases fit TRBD2. The CDR3 covers 13 residues. J gave up 3 bases and V 7 bases, and 5 bases lay outside the gene matches. Germline CDR1 and CDR2: SEHNR and FQNEAQ (reference sequence). The CDR3 protein is CASNRGGFYEQYF. The CDR3 bases are TGTGCCAGCAATCGGGGGGGGTTCTACGAGCAGTACTTC.

The genes are TRBV5-6 and TRBJ1-2, with TRBD1 as a possible D gene (6 bases). The V gene lost 4 bases and the J gene lost 8 bases, with 24 bases spanning the gap. From germline, CDR1 is SGHDT and CDR2 YYEEEE. The CDR3 is 16 residues long. The CDR3 DNA is TGTGCCAGCAGCCATCAAGGGGGGGCGAGGGTATACGGCTACACCTTC. This gives the protein CASSHQGGARVYGYTF. Using reference TRBV5-6 and TRBJ1-2 for the parts outside the CDR3, the full variable domain is DAGVTQSPTHLIKTRGQQVTLRCSPKSGHDTVSWYQQALGQGPQFIFQYYEEEERQRGNFPDRFSGHQFPNYSSELNVNALLLGDSALYLCASSHQGGARVYGYTFGSGTRLTVV.

This sequence joins TRBV4-2 and TRBJ2-1, with 7 bases fitting TRBD1. This CDR3 spans 17 amino acids. V lost 4 bases to trimming and J lost 5 bases; unmatched junction nucleotides: 14. Germline CDR1 reads LGHNA; CDR2 reads YNFKEQ. The CDR3 DNA reads as TGTGCCAGCAGCCTCCTTGGGACCGGGACAGCAGACAATGAGCAGTTCTTC. Translation: CASSLLGTGTADNEQFF.

This clonotype was counted between two and nine times. The chain is built from TRBV27 and TRBJ1-2; no clear D gene. Trimming took off 5 bases at V and 2 bases at J, with 9 bases between the two ends. CDR1 MNHEY and CDR2 SMNVEV come from the germline V gene (reference sequence). This CDR3 is built from 13 residues. As DNA, the CDR3 is TGTGCCAGCAGTGCAAACGGAAACTATGGCTACACCTTC. Amino acids: CASSANGNYGYTF.

The rearrangement joins TRBV25-1 to TRBJ1-1; 7 bases align to TRBD1. The CDR3 covers 16 residues. V lost 5 bases and J lost 4; bases outside the gene matches: 13. Looked up from germline, CDR1 is MGHDK and CDR2 is SYGVNS. The CDR3 loop is CASSPSLGGAGTEAFF. The CDR3 coding sequence is TGTGCCAGCAGTCCTTCCCTAGGGGGCGCCGGCACTGAAGCTTTCTTT.

The chain carries TRBV25-1 and TRBJ2-3; D gene uncertain. CDR3 length equals 9 residues. V was shortened by 9 bases and J by 5 bases, with 3 bases between the two germline ends. Germline-derived CDR1 and CDR2 are MGHDK and SYGVNS. CDR3: CASGDTQYF. The CDR3 DNA reads TGTGCCAGTGGAGATACGCAGTATTTT.

V gene TRBV6-5 combines with J gene TRBJ2-1; tentative D call: TRBD2 (5 bases). The CDR3 spans 18 residues. The germline gives CDR1 MNHEY, CDR2 SVGAGI. Trimming took off 0 bases at V and 7 bases at J, with 22 bases between the two ends. The CDR3 loop reads CASSYSRVGLARTNEQFF. For the CDR3, the DNA is TGTGCCAGCAGTTACTCCCGCGTTGGGCTAGCCCGGACGAATGAGCAGTTCTTC.

The rearrangement uses TRBV10-3 and TRBJ2-5; 8 nucleotides align to TRBD1. Germline V gene sequence: CDR1 ENHRY, CDR2 SYGVKD. The CDR3 sequence is 14 residues long. V shed 9 bases and J 4 bases; nucleotides not matched to a gene: 10. The CDR3 is CAISGQGGSETQYF. The CDR3 region has the DNA TGTGCCATATCAGGACAGGGAGGCTCAGAGACCCAGTACTTC.

V gene TRBV18 combines with J gene TRBJ2-1; D unclear. The CDR3 has 17 amino acids. Trimming pared 5 bases from V and 2 bases from J, leaving 19 bases between. CDR1 KGHSH and CDR2 LQKENI come from the germline V gene. DNA for the CDR3: TGTGCCAGCTCAAGCCTCCCCCACAACCCCACCTACAATGAGCAGTTCTTC. Translating it yields CASSSLPHNPTYNEQFF.

The rearrangement links TRBV7-2 to TRBJ1-5, with 8 bases that match TRBD1. CDR3 length equals 14 residues. Germline V CDR1 and CDR2: SGHTA, FQGNSA. Losses at the gene ends were 5 bases for V and 6 bases for J; bases not matched to a gene: 6. In nucleotides, the CDR3 is TGTGCCAGCAGCCTGGACAGGGCGTCTCAGCCCCAGCATTTT. This sequence encodes CASSLDRASQPQHF.

The rearrangement uses TRBV12-3 or TRBV12-4 and TRBJ2-1; no clear D gene. Trimming took off 7 bases at V and 8 bases at J, with 15 bases between the two ends. The CDR3 contains 13 residues. This chain's CDR3 is CASTWTSTHEQFF. The CDR3 DNA follows: TGTGCCAGCACCTGGACCAGCACCCATGAGCAGTTCTTC.